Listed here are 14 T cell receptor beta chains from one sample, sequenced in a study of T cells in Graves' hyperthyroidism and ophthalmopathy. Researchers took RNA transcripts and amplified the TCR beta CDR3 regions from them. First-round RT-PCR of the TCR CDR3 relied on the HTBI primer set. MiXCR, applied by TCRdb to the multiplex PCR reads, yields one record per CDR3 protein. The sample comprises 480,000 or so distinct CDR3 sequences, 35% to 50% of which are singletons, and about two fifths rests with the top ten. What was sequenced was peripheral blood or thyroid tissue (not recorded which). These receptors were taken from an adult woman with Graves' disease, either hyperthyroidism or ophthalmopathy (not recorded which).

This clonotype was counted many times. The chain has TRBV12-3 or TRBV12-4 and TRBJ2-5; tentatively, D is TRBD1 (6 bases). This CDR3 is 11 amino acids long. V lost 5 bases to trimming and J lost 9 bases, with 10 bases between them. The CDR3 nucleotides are TGTGCCAGCAGTAACGGACAGTCCCAGTACTTC. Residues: CASSNGQSQYF.

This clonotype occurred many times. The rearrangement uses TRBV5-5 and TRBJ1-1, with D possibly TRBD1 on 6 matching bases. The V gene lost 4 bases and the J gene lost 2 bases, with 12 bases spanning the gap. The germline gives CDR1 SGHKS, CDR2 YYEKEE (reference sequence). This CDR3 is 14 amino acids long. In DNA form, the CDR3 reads TGTGCCAGCAGCGCGCTACAGGGAAACACTGAAGCTTTCTTT. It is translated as CASSALQGNTEAFF.

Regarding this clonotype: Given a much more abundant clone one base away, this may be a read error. The CDR3 nucleotides read TGCAGTGCTAGCGATTCTAGGGGAGCTGAAGCTTTCTTT. Protein sequence: CSASDSRGAEAFF. The rearrangement uses TRBV20-1 and TRBJ1-1; D perhaps matches TRBD1 (5 bases). The V gene lost 3 bases and the J gene lost 6 bases, with 14 bases spanning the gap. The germline V gene encodes CDR1 DFQATT and CDR2 SNEGSKA (reference sequence). This CDR3 spans 13 amino acids.

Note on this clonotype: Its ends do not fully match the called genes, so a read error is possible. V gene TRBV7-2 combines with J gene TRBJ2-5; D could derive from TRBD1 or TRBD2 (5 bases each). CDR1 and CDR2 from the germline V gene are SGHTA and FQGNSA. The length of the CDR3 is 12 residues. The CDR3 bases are TGCAGCGGCCTGGGGCTTCAAGAGACCCAGTACTTC. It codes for CSGLGLQETQYF.

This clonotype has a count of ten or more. The CDR3 nucleotides are TGTGCCAGCAGTGGAGAGCCGGTGGGTACTGAAGCTTTCTTT. It encodes CASSGEPVGTEAFF. The chain joins TRBV2 to TRBJ1-1; D is unclear. V dropped 4 bases and J dropped 5 bases, with 14 bases sitting between them. CDR3 size: 14 residues. Germline CDR1 is SNHLY and CDR2 is FYNNEI.

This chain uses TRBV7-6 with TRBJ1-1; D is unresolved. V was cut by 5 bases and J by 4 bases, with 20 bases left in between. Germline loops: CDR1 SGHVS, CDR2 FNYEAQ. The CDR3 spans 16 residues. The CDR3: CASSQFMDGEGTEAFF. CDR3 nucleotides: TGTGCCAGCAGCCAATTCATGGACGGGGAGGGCACTGAAGCTTTCTTT.

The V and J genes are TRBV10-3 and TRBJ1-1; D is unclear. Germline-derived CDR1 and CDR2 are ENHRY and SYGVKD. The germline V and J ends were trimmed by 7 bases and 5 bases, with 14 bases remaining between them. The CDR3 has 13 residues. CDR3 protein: CAINGRWQTEAFF. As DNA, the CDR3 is TGTGCCATCAATGGTCGATGGCAAACTGAAGCTTTCTTT.

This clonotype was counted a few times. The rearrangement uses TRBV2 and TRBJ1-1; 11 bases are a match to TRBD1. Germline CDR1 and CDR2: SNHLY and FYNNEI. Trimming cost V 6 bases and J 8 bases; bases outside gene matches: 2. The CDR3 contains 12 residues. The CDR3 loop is CASSGTGGEAFF. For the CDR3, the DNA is TGTGCCAGCAGCGGGACAGGGGGAGAAGCTTTCTTT.

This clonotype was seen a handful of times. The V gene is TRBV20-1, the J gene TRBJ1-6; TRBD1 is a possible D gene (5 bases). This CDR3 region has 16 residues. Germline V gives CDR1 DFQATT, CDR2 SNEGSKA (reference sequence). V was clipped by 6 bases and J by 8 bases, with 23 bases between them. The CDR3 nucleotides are TGCAGTGCCCAAGGGGTAGGCCCCGGGGGTTATTCACCCCTCCACTTT. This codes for CSAQGVGPGGYSPLHF.

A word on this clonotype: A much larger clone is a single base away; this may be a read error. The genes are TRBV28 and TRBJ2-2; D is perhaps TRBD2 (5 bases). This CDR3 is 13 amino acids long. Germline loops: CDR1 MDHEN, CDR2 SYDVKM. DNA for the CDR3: TGTGCCAGCAGCGTAGGTGCCACCGGGGAGCCGTTTTTT. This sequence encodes CASSVGATGEPFF. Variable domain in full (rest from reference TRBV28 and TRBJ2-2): DVKVTQSSRYLVKRTGEKVFLECVQDMDHENMFWYRQDPGLGLRLIYFSYDVKMKEKGDIPEGYSVSREKKERFSLILESASTNQTSMYLCASSVGATGEPFFGEGSRLTVL.

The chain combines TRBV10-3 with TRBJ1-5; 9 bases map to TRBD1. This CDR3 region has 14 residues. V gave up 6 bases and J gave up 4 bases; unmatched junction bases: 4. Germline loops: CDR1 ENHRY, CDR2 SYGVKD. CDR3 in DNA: TGTGCCATCAGGTACGGGACAGGGAATCAGCCCCAGCATTTT. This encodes CAIRYGTGNQPQHF.

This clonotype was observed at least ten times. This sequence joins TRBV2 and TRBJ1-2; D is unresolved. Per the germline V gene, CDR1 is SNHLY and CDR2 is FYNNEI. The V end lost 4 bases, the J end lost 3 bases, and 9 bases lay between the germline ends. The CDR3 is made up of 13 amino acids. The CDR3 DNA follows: TGTGCCAGCAGTGGCCAGAGCTACTATGGCTACACCTTC. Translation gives CASSGQSYYGYTF.

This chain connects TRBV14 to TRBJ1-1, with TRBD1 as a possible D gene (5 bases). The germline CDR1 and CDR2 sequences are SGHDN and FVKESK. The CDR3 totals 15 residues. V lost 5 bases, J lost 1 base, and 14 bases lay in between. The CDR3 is CASSGHPGGNTEAFF. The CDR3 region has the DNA TGTGCCAGCAGCGGGCACCCCGGGGGGAACACTGAAGCTTTCTTT. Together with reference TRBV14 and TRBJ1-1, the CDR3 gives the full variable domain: EAGVTQFPSHSVIEKGQTVTLRCDPISGHDNLYWYRRVMGKEIKFLLHFVKESKQDESGMPNNRFLAERTGGTYSTLKVQPAELEDSGVYFCASSGHPGGNTEAFFGQGTRLTVV.

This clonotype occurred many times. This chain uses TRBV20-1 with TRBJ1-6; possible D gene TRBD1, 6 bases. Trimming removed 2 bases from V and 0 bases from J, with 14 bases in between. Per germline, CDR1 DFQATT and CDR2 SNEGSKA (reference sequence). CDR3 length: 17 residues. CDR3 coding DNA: TGCAGTGCTAGATCGGGGGCGGAAAGCTCCTATAATTCACCCCTCCACTTT. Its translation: CSARSGAESSYNSPLHF.